The T cell receptor (beta chain) described here comes from a study of beta chain features in type 1 diabetes. Study results and limitations: Lower insertion and higher deletion counts appeared at VDJ junctions in type 1 diabetes patients. Moderate but significant shortening of TCRB CDR3s was recorded in all four CD4+ subsets from Type 1 diabetes patients.

Expressed TCRB transcripts got sequenced, as all isolated RNA was reverse transcribed. Profiling relied on immunoSEQ multiplex PCR, and the TCRdb table lists in-frame clones only, not all of them. The sample has around 46,000 clones, around 45% seen once. The sample holds a few counts of this clone. What it binds is not known. CDR3 size: 14 residues. CDR1 and CDR2 (germline): ENHRY, SYGVKD. V was clipped by 6 bases and J by 1 base, with 12 bases between them. Sorting based on CD45RO/CCR7/CD25/CD127/CD95/CD27 separated CD4+ naive, central memory, regulatory and stem cell-like memory cells. The chain combines TRBV10-3 with TRBJ1-1; D unresolved. Sequenced input: stem cell memory CD4+ T cells from blood. The TCR originated in a man younger than 45 with type 1 diabetes. The CDR3 is CAIRRQAENTEAFF. DNA of the CDR3: TGTGCCATCAGGCGCCAGGCCGAGAACACTGAAGCTTTCTTT.